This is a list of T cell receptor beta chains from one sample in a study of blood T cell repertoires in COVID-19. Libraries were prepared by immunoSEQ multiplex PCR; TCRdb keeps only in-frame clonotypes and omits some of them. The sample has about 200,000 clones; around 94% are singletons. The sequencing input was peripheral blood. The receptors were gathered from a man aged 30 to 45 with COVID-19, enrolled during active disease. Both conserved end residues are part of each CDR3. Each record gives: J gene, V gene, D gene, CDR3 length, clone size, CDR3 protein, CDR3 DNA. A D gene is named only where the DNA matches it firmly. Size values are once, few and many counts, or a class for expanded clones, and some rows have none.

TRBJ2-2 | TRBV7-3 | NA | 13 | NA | CANSLIAAGELFF | TGTGCCAACAGCTTAATAGCGGCCGGGGAGCTGTTTTTT
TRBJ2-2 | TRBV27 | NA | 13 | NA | CASSPLEVGELFF | TGTGCCAGCAGTCCCCTAGAGGTCGGGGAGCTGTTTTTT
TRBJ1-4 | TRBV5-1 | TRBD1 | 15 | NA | CASSSAGTGDEKLFF | TGCGCCAGCAGCTCCGCTGGGACAGGGGACGAAAAACTGTTTTTT
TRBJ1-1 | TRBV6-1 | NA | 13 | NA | CASSEGHNTEAFF | TGTGCCAGCAGTGAAGGACATAACACTGAAGCTTTCTTT
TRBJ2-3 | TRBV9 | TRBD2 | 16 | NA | CASSLGLAGHTDTQYF | TGTGCCAGCAGCCTAGGACTAGCGGGGCACACAGATACGCAGTATTTT
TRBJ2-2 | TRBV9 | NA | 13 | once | CASSVSFTGELFF | TGTGCCAGCAGCGTGAGTTTCACCGGGGAGCTGTTTTTT
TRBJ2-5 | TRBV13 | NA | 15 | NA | CASSSRNGYEETQYF | TGTGCCAGCAGCTCCAGGAATGGGTACGAAGAGACCCAGTACTTC
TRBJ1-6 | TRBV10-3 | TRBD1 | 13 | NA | CAVRQGDNSPLHF | TGTGCCGTCAGACAGGGCGATAATTCACCCCTCCACTTT
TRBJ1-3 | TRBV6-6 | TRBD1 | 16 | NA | CASRDGQGAAGNTIYF | TGTGCCAGCAGGGACGGACAGGGGGCGGCTGGAAACACCATATATTTT
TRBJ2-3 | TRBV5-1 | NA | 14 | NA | CASSTPDGTDTQYF | TGCGCCAGCTCGACACCCGATGGCACAGATACGCAGTATTTT
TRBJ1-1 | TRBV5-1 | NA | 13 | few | CASSLGGRVEAFF | TGCGCCAGCAGCTTGGGGGGGCGAGTTGAAGCTTTCTTT
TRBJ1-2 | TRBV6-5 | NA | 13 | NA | CASSPRVAYGYTF | TGTGCCAGCAGTCCCAGGGTCGCCTATGGCTACACCTTC
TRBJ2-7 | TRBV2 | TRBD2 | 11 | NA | CASTGLEEQYF | TGTGCCAGCACTGGACTAGAAGAGCAGTACTTC
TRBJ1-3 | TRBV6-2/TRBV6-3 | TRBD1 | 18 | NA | CASSPGGGTGNSGNTIYF | TGTGCCAGCAGCCCTGGGGGGGGGACAGGCAACTCTGGAAACACCATATATTTT
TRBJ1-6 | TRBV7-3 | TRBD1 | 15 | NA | CASSSQGQGNSPLHF | TGTGCCAGCAGCTCACAGGGACAGGGAAATTCACCCCTCCACTTT
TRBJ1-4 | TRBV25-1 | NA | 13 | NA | CASSEDRREKLFF | TGTGCCAGCAGTGAAGACAGGAGAGAAAAACTGTTTTTT
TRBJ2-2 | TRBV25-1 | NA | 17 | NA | CASRETRGRSDTGELFF | TGTGCCAGCAGAGAGACCAGGGGCAGGTCGGACACCGGGGAGCTGTTTTTT
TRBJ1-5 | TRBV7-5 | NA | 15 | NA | CVRRGEVSSNQPQHF | TGTGTCAGAAGGGGGGAGGTTAGTAGCAATCAGCCCCAGCATTTT
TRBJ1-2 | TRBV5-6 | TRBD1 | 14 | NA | CASSWRGQGYGYTF | TGTGCCAGCAGCTGGAGGGGGCAGGGCTATGGCTACACCTTC
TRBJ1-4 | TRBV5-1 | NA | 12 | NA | CASREGNEKLFF | TGCGCCAGCAGGGAGGGGAATGAAAAACTGTTTTTT
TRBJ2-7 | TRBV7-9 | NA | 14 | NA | CATSGLSDSYEQYF | TGTGCCACCTCGGGACTGAGCGATTCCTACGAGCAGTACTTC
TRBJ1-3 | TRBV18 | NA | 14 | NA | CASSPGSSGNTIYF | TGTGCCAGCTCACCGGGCAGCTCTGGAAACACCATATATTTT
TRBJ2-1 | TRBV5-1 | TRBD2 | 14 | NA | CASSQLAGRGEQFF | TGCGCCAGCAGCCAGCTAGCGGGGCGAGGGGAGCAGTTCTTC
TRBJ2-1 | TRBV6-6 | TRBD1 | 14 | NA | CASSLDRDYNEQFF | TGTGCCAGCAGCCTGGACAGGGACTACAATGAGCAGTTCTTC
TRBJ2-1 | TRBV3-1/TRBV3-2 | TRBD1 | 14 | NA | CASTPEIRGNEQFF | TGTGCCAGCACTCCCGAGATCAGGGGGAATGAGCAGTTCTTC
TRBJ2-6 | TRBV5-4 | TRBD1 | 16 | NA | CATPRDRGPGANVLTF | TGTGCCACGCCCCGAGACAGGGGGCCCGGGGCCAACGTCCTGACTTTC
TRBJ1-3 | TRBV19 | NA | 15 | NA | CASTPGQNSGNTIYF | TGTGCCAGTACCCCAGGACAGAACTCTGGAAACACCATATATTTT
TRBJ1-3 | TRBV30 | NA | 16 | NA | CAWSAKGGASGNTIYF | TGTGCCTGGAGCGCCAAGGGGGGGGCGTCTGGAAACACCATATATTTT
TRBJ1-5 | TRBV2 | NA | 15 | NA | CASSGLRGNNQPQHF | TGTGCCAGCAGTGGCTTAAGGGGGAACAATCAGCCCCAGCATTTT
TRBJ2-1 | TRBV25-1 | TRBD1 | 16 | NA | CASSGAGGGSYNEQFF | TGTGCCAGCAGTGGAGCAGGGGGCGGCTCCTACAATGAGCAGTTCTTC
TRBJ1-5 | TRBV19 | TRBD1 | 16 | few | CASSILDRRGNQPQHF | TGTGCCAGTAGTATCCTGGACAGGAGGGGCAATCAGCCCCAGCATTTT
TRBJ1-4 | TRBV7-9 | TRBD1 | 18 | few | CASSLSAGTGGLNEKLFF | TGTGCCAGCAGCTTGAGCGCCGGGACAGGGGGCCTTAATGAAAAACTGTTTTTT
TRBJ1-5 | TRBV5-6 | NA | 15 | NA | CASSLSGGAGQPQHF | TGTGCCAGCAGCTTGAGTGGGGGCGCGGGCCAGCCCCAGCATTTT
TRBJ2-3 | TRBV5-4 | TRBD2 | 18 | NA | CASTAQTSGGLASDTQYF | TGTGCCAGCACCGCGCAGACTAGCGGGGGGTTAGCATCAGATACGCAGTATTTT
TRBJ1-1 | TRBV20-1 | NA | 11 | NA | CSVRTVTEAFF | TGCAGTGTCCGGACTGTTACTGAAGCTTTCTTT
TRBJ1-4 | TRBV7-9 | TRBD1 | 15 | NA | CASSDGTGAWEKLFF | TGTGCCAGCAGCGATGGGACAGGGGCATGGGAAAAACTGTTTTTT
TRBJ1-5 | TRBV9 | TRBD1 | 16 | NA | CASSAGTGDSNQPQHF | TGTGCCAGCAGCGCCGGGACAGGGGATAGCAATCAGCCCCAGCATTTT
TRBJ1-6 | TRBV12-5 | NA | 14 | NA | CASGEAGENSPLHF | TGTGCTAGTGGTGAGGCAGGGGAGAATTCACCCCTCCACTTT
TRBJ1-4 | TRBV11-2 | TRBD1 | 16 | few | CASRPGQGTANEKLFF | TGTGCCAGCAGACCGGGACAGGGGACGGCTAATGAAAAACTGTTTTTT
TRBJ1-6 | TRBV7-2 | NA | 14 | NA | CASATGYYNSPLHF | TGTGCCAGCGCTACAGGGTACTATAATTCACCCCTCCACTTT
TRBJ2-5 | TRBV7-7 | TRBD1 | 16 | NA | CASSPGQGLQSGTQYF | TGTGCCAGCAGCCCAGGACAGGGGCTACAATCGGGGACCCAGTACTTC
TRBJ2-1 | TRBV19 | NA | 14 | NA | CASSLLDTLNEQFF | TGTGCCAGTAGTTTATTGGACACCCTCAATGAGCAGTTCTTC
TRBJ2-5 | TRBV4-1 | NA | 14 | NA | CASSQDAAEETQYF | TGCGCCAGCAGCCAAGATGCGGCAGAAGAGACCCAGTACTTC
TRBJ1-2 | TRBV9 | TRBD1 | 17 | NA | CASSGRDRGVGARGYTF | TGTGCCAGCAGCGGAAGGGACAGGGGTGTGGGTGCTCGGGGCTACACCTTC
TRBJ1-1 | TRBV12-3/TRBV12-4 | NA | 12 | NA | CASRRMNTEAFF | TGTGCCAGCAGGAGAATGAACACTGAAGCTTTCTTT
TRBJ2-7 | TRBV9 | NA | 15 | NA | CASSGEQGSRDEQYF | TGTGCCAGCAGCGGGGAACAGGGCAGTCGGGACGAGCAGTACTTC